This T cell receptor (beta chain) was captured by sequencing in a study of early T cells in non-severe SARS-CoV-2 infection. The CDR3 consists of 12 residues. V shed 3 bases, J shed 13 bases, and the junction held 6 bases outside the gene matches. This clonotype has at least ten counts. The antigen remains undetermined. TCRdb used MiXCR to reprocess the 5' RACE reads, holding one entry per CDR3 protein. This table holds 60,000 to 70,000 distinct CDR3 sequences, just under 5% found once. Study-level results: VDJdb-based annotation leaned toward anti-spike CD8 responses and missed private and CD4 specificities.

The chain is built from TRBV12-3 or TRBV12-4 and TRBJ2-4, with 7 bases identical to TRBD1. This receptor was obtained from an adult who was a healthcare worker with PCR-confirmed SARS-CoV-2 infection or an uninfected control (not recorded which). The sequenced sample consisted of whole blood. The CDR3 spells CASSFSDRTQYF. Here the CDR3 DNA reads TGTGCCAGCAGTTTCTCGGACAGGACACAGTACTTC.